These T cell receptor beta chains were read from a single sample in a study of blood T cell repertoires in COVID-19. The repertoire was sequenced with immunoSEQ multiplex PCR; TCRdb's copy has only in-frame clones and lacks some. The sample holds about 190,000 clones, 75% to 90% seen once. Sequencing used peripheral blood. The receptor set was obtained from a young man with acute or convalescent COVID-19. Both conserved end residues are part of each CDR3. A D gene is named only where the DNA matches it firmly. Rows give clone size only sometimes, using once, few, many, or a class for an expanded clone.

size	J	D	V	DNA	CDR3
-	TRBJ1-6	TRBD1	TRBV7-9	TGTGCCAGCAGAAATGGAAAGGGGGCTAGCGAGGCACCCCTCCACTTT	CASRNGKGASEAPLHF
-	TRBJ2-1	-	TRBV29-1	TGCAGCAACCGGGAATACAATGAGCAGTTCTTC	CSNREYNEQFF
-	TRBJ1-5	TRBD1	TRBV6-5	TGTGCCAGCAGACCCGACAGGGGTAGCAATCAGCCCCAGCATTTT	CASRPDRGSNQPQHF
-	TRBJ2-3	-	TRBV6-5	TGTGCCAGCAGTCCCCAGCGTTTCCCCACAGATACGCAGTATTTT	CASSPQRFPTDTQYF
-	TRBJ2-1	TRBD2	TRBV28	TGTGCCAGCAGTTCACCCCGACTAGCGGGGGATAACAATGAGCAGTTCTTC	CASSSPRLAGDNNEQFF
-	TRBJ2-1	TRBD2	TRBV5-1	TGCGCCAGCAGCTTGGCAGGGACTAGCGGGAGTGGCTATGAGCAGTTCTTC	CASSLAGTSGSGYEQFF
-	TRBJ1-3	TRBD1	TRBV4-1	TGCGCCAGCAGCCAAGGGGACAGGGCCAACTCTGGAAACACCATATATTTT	CASSQGDRANSGNTIYF
-	TRBJ2-4	-	TRBV5-1	TGCGCCAGCAGCTTGACGACAGCAAATGCCAAAAACATTCAGTACTTC	CASSLTTANAKNIQYF
-	TRBJ1-1	-	TRBV18	TGTGCCAGCTCACCACCGGCACCATCCTACGGGGCTTTCTTT	CASSPPAPSYGAFF
-	TRBJ1-6	TRBD1	TRBV5-1	TGCGCCAGCAGCCGGGGACAGGGAGAATCACCCCTCCACTTT	CASSRGQGESPLHF
-	TRBJ2-7	-	TRBV18	TGTGCCAGCTCACCAATAGACTCCTACGAGCAGTACTTC	CASSPIDSYEQYF
-	TRBJ2-1	TRBD1	TRBV28	TGTGCCAGCAGATTTCCCGGGACAGGGGACAATGAGCAGTTCTTC	CASRFPGTGDNEQFF
-	TRBJ2-5	-	TRBV7-9	TGTGCCAGCAGCTTACTTGGTCTAACCCAAGAGACCCAGTACTTC	CASSLLGLTQETQYF
-	TRBJ1-5	-	TRBV6-4	TGTGCCAGCTCCCGAGAGGGCAATCAGCCCCAGCATTTT	CASSREGNQPQHF
-	TRBJ1-2	-	TRBV6-5	TGTGCCAGCAGCCCGGGGGGGACTTCCTATGGCTACACCTTC	CASSPGGTSYGYTF
once	TRBJ1-3	-	TRBV5-1	TGCGCCAGCAGCTCCTCAGGGGCTGGAAACACCATATATTTT	CASSSSGAGNTIYF
-	TRBJ1-4	-	TRBV14	TGTGCCAGCAGCCAAGATCAGGGCGAAAAACTGTTTTTT	CASSQDQGEKLFF
-	TRBJ2-3	TRBD1	TRBV27	TGTGCCAGCAGTTTATCGGGACAGGGTCCAGATACGCAGTATTTT	CASSLSGQGPDTQYF
-	TRBJ1-5	TRBD1	TRBV6-5	TGTGCCAGCAGCCGCGGACAGGGGGGTCAGCCCCAGCATTTT	CASSRGQGGQPQHF
-	TRBJ2-1	TRBD2	TRBV4-2	TGTGCCAGCAGCCCGGAAACTAGCGGTTCCTACAATGAGCAGTTCTTC	CASSPETSGSYNEQFF
-	TRBJ1-2	-	TRBV5-1	TGCGCCAGCAGCCCCTCCGGGAACTATGGCTACACCTTC	CASSPSGNYGYTF
-	TRBJ2-5	TRBD1	TRBV5-1	TGCGCCAGCAGCTTCAACGGACAGGGGAAGTCGGAGACCCAGTACTTC	CASSFNGQGKSETQYF
-	TRBJ1-2	-	TRBV5-6	TGTGCCAGCAGCTTGCCGACACAGGGAATAAGGAGCTACACCTTC	CASSLPTQGIRSYTF
once	TRBJ1-2	TRBD1	TRBV11-2	TGTGCCAGCAGCCCACCCATCCGGGACAGGGGTCCCTATGGCTACACCTTC	CASSPPIRDRGPYGYTF
-	TRBJ2-2	TRBD2	TRBV2	TGTGCCAGCAGAGGACTAGCGGAGGACACCGGGGAGCTGTTTTTT	CASRGLAEDTGELFF
few	TRBJ1-1	TRBD1	TRBV30	TGTGCCTGGAGTGTACGACAGGGAACTGAAGCTTTCTTT	CAWSVRQGTEAFF
-	TRBJ2-1	TRBD1	TRBV18	TGTGCCAGCTCGCCAAGCGGCGACAGGGGATCCTACAATGAGCAGTTCTTC	CASSPSGDRGSYNEQFF
-	TRBJ1-1	-	TRBV6-5	TGTGCCAGCAGTCCCGACAGAATTTTGAACACTGAAGCTTTCTTT	CASSPDRILNTEAFF
-	TRBJ1-5	-	TRBV5-5	TGTGCCAGCAGCTTTACAGTAAACAATCAGCCCCAGCATTTT	CASSFTVNNQPQHF
-	TRBJ1-5	TRBD1	TRBV28	TGTGCCAGCAGTTTACATGCAGGGGGTCAGCCCCAGCATTTT	CASSLHAGGQPQHF
-	TRBJ1-1	-	TRBV5-4	TGTGCCAGCAGCTTGGAGCGGGGGATGAACACTGAAGCTTTCTTT	CASSLERGMNTEAFF
few	TRBJ1-4	-	TRBV6-4	TGTGCCAGCAGTGTCACCTTGGGCGAAAAACTGTTTTTT	CASSVTLGEKLFF
once	TRBJ2-7	TRBD2	TRBV30	TGTGCCTGGGATAGCGGGATTGAACACGAGCAGTACTTC	CAWDSGIEHEQYF
-	TRBJ2-7	TRBD2	TRBV27	TGTGCCAGCAGTAAACGAGGACTAGCGGGGCGACACTACGAGCAGTACTTC	CASSKRGLAGRHYEQYF
-	TRBJ1-5	-	TRBV6-5	TGTGCCAGCACGGGGGGGCCCAGTCAGCCCCAGCATTTT	CASTGGPSQPQHF
-	TRBJ1-1	TRBD1	TRBV7-9	TGTGCCAGCAGCCGTGTCGACAGGGCGAACACTGAAGCTTTCTTT	CASSRVDRANTEAFF
once	TRBJ2-2	TRBD1	TRBV9	TGTGCCAGCAGCGGAAGGACAGGCCCCAGCACCGGGGAGCTGTTTTTT	CASSGRTGPSTGELFF
-	TRBJ2-1	TRBD2	TRBV7-9	TGTGCCAGCAGCCGACTAGCGGGAGGGCCGGGGTCCTACAATGAGCAGTTCTTC	CASSRLAGGPGSYNEQFF
-	TRBJ2-3	-	TRBV21-1	TGTGCCAGCAGCGAGGGGACAGGCCGCACAGATACGCAGTATTTT	CASSEGTGRTDTQYF
-	TRBJ1-4	-	TRBV6-1	TGTGCCAGCAGTGTAGCCAGGGGTGGCGAAAAACTGTTTTTT	CASSVARGGEKLFF
-	TRBJ1-1	-	TRBV6-1	TGTGCCAGCGAGGGGCGGGGCGGCACTGAAGCTTTCTTT	CASEGRGGTEAFF
once	TRBJ2-7	-	TRBV5-6	TGTGCCAGCAGCGCCCTCCGGTGGCGGTTAAACTACGAGCAGTACTTC	CASSALRWRLNYEQYF
-	TRBJ2-2	-	TRBV10-3	TGTGCCATCAGTGAGTCGAACGTGGGAGCCGGGGAGCTGTTTTTT	CAISESNVGAGELFF
-	TRBJ1-1	TRBD1	TRBV14	TGTGCCAGCAGCCAAGAGGGACAGGGTCGTGGTACTGAAGCTTTCTTT	CASSQEGQGRGTEAFF
-	TRBJ1-5	TRBD1	TRBV2	TGTGCCAGCAGGACAGACAGGGCCAGCAATCAGCCCCAGCATTTT	CASRTDRASNQPQHF
-	TRBJ1-2	-	TRBV29-1	TGCAGCGTTGACCGGAGAACCTATGGCTACACCTTC	CSVDRRTYGYTF
-	TRBJ1-1	TRBD1	TRBV9	TGTGCCAGCAGCCCGTCTACGGGACAGGGCACTGAAGCTTTCTTT	CASSPSTGQGTEAFF
-	TRBJ2-3	TRBD2	TRBV24-1	TGTGCCACCAGAGGGACTATCACAGATACGCAGTATTTT	CATRGTITDTQYF
-	TRBJ1-2	-	TRBV6-5	TGTGCCAGCAGTCCCCAACCAGGGAACGACTATGGCTACACCTTC	CASSPQPGNDYGYTF
-	TRBJ2-1	TRBD2	TRBV7-6	TGTGCCAGCAGCCTCAGCGGGGGGGCCGGGAATGAGCAGTTCTTC	CASSLSGGAGNEQFF
once	TRBJ2-3	TRBD2	TRBV5-1	TGCGCCAGCAGCATAGATAGCGGGGGGGCCGATACGCAGTATTTT	CASSIDSGGADTQYF
-	TRBJ2-7	TRBD2	TRBV27	TGTGCCAGCAGTTTAACGACTAGCGGTGACGAGCAGTACTTC	CASSLTTSGDEQYF
-	TRBJ2-1	-	TRBV7-3	TGTGCCAGCAGCTTGACATGGGAGTCATCCAATGAGCAGTTCTTC	CASSLTWESSNEQFF
-	TRBJ1-1	TRBD1	TRBV19	TGTGCCAGTAGTATGAGGTACAGGGGCCCTGAAGCTTTCTTT	CASSMRYRGPEAFF
-	TRBJ2-1	TRBD2	TRBV5-6	TGTGCCAGCAGCTTCAACCGGGAGGACAATGAGCAGTTCTTC	CASSFNREDNEQFF